The clone carrying this T cell receptor beta chain was observed many times. As yet, its antigen is unknown. The data belong to a study of T cell responses to AZD1222 COVID-19 vaccine. Points from the study as a whole: Spike-wide vaccine-associated CD4 TCRs dominated at 160-218 and 743-854. Per reports, nearly half of all spike-specific TCRs target regions that are unmutated in variants.

CDR1 SQVTM and CDR2 ANQGSEA come from the germline V gene. The CDR3 consists of 19 residues. Trimming cost V 0 bases and J 0 bases, with 22 bases left between them. Assay used: immunoSEQ multiplex PCR; TCRdb lists only in-frame clones, some missing. The sample lists around 150,000 clones, about 89% seen once, with 1% to 1.5% in the top ten. This sample comprised peripheral blood, obtained 28 days after the second AZD1222 dose. V usage is TRBV29-1 and J usage is TRBJ2-3; D is perhaps TRBD1 or TRBD2 (6 bases each). This TCR was recovered from an adult who received the AZD1222 COVID-19 vaccine. The CDR3 DNA reads as TGCAGCGTTGAAGATTGGGGGGACACCCAACCCTCTAGCACAGATACGCAGTATTTT. This codes for CSVEDWGDTQPSSTDTQYF.